A single sample gave rise to the 10 T cell receptor beta chains below, sequenced in a study of blood T cell repertoires in COVID-19 (dated by TCRdb to the early 2020s). Library prep was done by the immunoSEQ multiplex PCR assay. Held by TCRdb, this immuneACCESS table contains in-frame sequences only and omits some clones. Under half of the omission traces to an unresolved V gene where checked; the cause of the rest is unknown. This sample lists 360,000 or so clones; 89% were detected once. The ten largest make up roughly 4% of the sample. Source material: peripheral blood. These receptor sequences come from a woman aged 55-70 years with COVID-19, enrolled during active disease.

The genes are TRBV7-9 and TRBJ1-1; 7 nucleotides agree with TRBD1. CDR3 length equals 15 residues. The junction had 3 bases not matched to a gene; V was cut back by 1 base and J by 1 base. Germline V gives CDR1 SEHNR, CDR2 FQNEAQ (reference sequence). The CDR3 coding sequence is TGTGCCAGCAGCTTAGTAGGGACAGCGAACACTGAAGCTTTCTTT. This gives the protein CASSLVGTANTEAFF.

The V gene is TRBV6-5, the J gene TRBJ1-3; no clear D. Trimming removed 0 bases from V and 0 bases from J, with 9 bases in between. The CDR3 is 16 residues long. The germline V gene has CDR1 MNHEY and CDR2 SVGAGI. The CDR3 sequence is CASSYSKSHSGNTIYF. As DNA, the CDR3 is TGTGCCAGCAGTTACTCTAAGAGCCACTCTGGAAACACCATATATTTT.

The chain uses TRBV29-1 and TRBJ2-3; D may be TRBD1 (6 bases). The CDR3 has 14 amino acids. Germline lookup yields CDR1 SQVTM and CDR2 ANQGSEA. Trimming left V 6 bases short and J 4 bases short, with 17 bases between. In DNA, the CDR3 is TGCAGCGTAGGTCGGACAGTAGATGCAGATACGCAGTATTTT. It specifies CSVGRTVDADTQYF.

The rearrangement uses TRBV30 and TRBJ1-5; 9 bases align to TRBD1. Unmatched junction bases numbered 6, after V lost 3 bases and J lost 9 bases. The CDR3 is made up of 13 amino acids. Germline loops: CDR1 GTSNPN, CDR2 SVGIG (reference sequence). The CDR3 DNA follows: TGTGCCTGGAGCCCGGACAGGGGATTGCCCCAGCATTTT. This gives the protein CAWSPDRGLPQHF.

The rearrangement uses TRBV5-1 and TRBJ1-6, with 9 nucleotides matching TRBD1. The J segment lost 7 bases and the V segment lost 6 bases, leaving 11 bases of the junction unmatched. The CDR3 sequence is 16 residues long. Germline V gene lookup returns CDR1 SGHRS and CDR2 YFSETQ. The DNA for the CDR3 is TGCGCCAGCACCTATGACGGGACAGGGAACAATTCACCCCTCCACTTT. It translates to CASTYDGTGNNSPLHF.

This chain connects TRBV5-1 to TRBJ1-1, with 7 bases aligning to TRBD1. Losses at the gene ends were 0 bases for V and 8 bases for J; bases not matched to a gene: 10. Germline CDR1 SGHRS, CDR2 YFSETQ. The CDR3 totals 15 residues. In DNA form, the CDR3 reads TGCGCCAGCAGCTTGGCGGCAGGGGGTGGCGTCGAAGCTTTCTTT. Translated: CASSLAAGGGVEAFF.

The chain links TRBV5-1 to TRBJ1-3; D might be TRBD1 (6 bases). The CDR3 loop spans 15 amino acids. CDR1 is SGHRS, CDR2 YFSETQ, per germline. V was clipped by 2 bases and J by 4 bases, with 13 bases between them. The CDR3 loop reads CASSFGGSNGNTIYF. DNA of the CDR3: TGCGCCAGCAGCTTTGGGGGCTCGAACGGAAACACCATATATTTT.

V is TRBV5-1 and J is TRBJ1-4; D not resolved. CDR1 SGHRS and CDR2 YFSETQ come from the germline V gene. With 1 base removed from V and 2 bases from J, the gap between germline ends came to 12 bases. The CDR3 contains 16 residues. CDR3 protein: CASSLPESRTNEKLFF. CDR3 DNA: TGCGCCAGCAGCTTGCCAGAGAGCAGGACTAATGAAAAACTGTTTTTT.

This clone was counted a single time. This chain joins TRBV7-9 and TRBJ1-5; D is undetermined. This CDR3 comprises 16 residues. CDR1 and CDR2 (germline): SEHNR, FQNEAQ (reference sequence). V was trimmed by 1 base and J by 0 bases, leaving 10 bases between them. The CDR3 nucleotides are TGTGCCAGCAGCTTAGGGGCAGAATATAGCAATCAGCCCCAGCATTTT. Its protein product is CASSLGAEYSNQPQHF.

The chain has TRBV19 and TRBJ1-4; D is undetermined. CDR1 is LNHDA and CDR2 is SQIVND in the germline V gene (reference sequence). The CDR3 is made up of 14 amino acids. The V end was cut by 5 bases, the J end by 4 bases, with 11 bases between. The CDR3 nucleotides are TGTGCCAGTAGTGAGCGGGCCTATAATGAAAAACTGTTTTTT. Translating gives CASSERAYNEKLFF.